This T cell receptor (beta chain) appears in the sequencing data of a study of yellow fever vaccine responses in identical twins. The V gene's germline CDR1 is SGHAT and CDR2 FQDESV (reference sequence). CDR3 size: 13 residues. Trimming removed 7 bases at V and 0 bases at J, with 7 bases between. MiXCR, run by TCRdb on the RT-PCR reads, gives a single entry per CDR3 protein. This table has about 11,000 distinct CDR3 sequences, over 75% appearing once. General study results and limits: Reports say the vaccine T cell response in twins looked partly convergent and partly personalized.

For this clonotype: Its specificity is unknown.

The sample in question was T cells from blood (PBMCs), unsorted or a sorted subset (not recorded which), obtained before or after yellow fever vaccination (not recorded which). The sequence was obtained from a woman aged 18-35 years who received the yellow fever vaccine. The V and J genes are TRBV11-1 and TRBJ1-5; D call uncertain. The CDR3 is CASTLYSNQPQHF. The CDR3 DNA is TGTGCCAGCACTTTGTATAGCAATCAGCCCCAGCATTTT.